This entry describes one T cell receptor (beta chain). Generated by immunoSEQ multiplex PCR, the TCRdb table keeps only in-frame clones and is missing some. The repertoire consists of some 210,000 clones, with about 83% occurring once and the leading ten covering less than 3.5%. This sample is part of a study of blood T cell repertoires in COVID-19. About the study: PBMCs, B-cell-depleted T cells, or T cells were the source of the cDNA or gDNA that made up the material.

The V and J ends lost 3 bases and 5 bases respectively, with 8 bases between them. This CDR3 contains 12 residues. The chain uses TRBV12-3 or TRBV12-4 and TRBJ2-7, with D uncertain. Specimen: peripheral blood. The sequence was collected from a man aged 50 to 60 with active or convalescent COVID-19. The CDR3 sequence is CASSLFGDEQYF. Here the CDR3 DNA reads TGTGCCAGCAGTTTGTTCGGAGACGAGCAGTACTTC.